This TCR beta chain emerged from a study of chemoradiotherapy in HPV16-positive cancers (dated by TCRdb to the early 2020s). About the full investigation: Functional T-cell assays on cells from two HPV16-positive patients defined candidate HPV-specific T-cell clones and common TCR motifs. The study set out to ask whether T-cell immunity against the HPV oncoproteins E6 and E7 changes over the course of chemoradiotherapy and whether that immunity affects survival. Next, the candidate HPV-specific TCRs and motifs were followed in TCR repertoires from around 92 patients with HPV-related cancers.

Receptors were amplified or captured by the immunoSEQ multiplex PCR assay. The table was pulled from immuneACCESS by TCRdb, which kept in-frame rearrangements only. Such tables lose some clones; where checked, under half of the loss comes from unresolved V genes, and the rest has no known cause. The sample table contains around 30,000 clones; only one count was recorded for approximately 92% of them. 3.6% of the sample goes to the ten largest clones. Repertoires were sampled repeatedly over the course of chemoradiotherapy, so clonal expansion could be followed in the tumor microenvironment. The CDR1 and CDR2 encoded by the germline V gene are SGHVS and FQNEAQ. Including the terminal cysteine and phenylalanine, the CDR3 comprises 16 residues. Only the CDR3 DNA stays, 48 bases, in frame from base 1. V was cut back by 1 base and J by 1 base, leaving a gap of 14 bases between them. Broad study findings and their caveats: Expansion of candidate HPV-specific clones and E7-related TCR motifs was observed in the tumor microenvironment during treatment, whereas no such expansion was observed for non-HPV-specific T cells. In HPV16-positive patients, expansion of HPV-responsive T cells during chemoradiotherapy was found to be associated with improved recurrence-free survival. Only a couple of HPV16-positive patients were used to derive the functional definition of HPV-specific T cells, and the survival association was reported for HPV16-positive patients.

Comment on this clone: The specificity of this receptor is unknown. Base qualities are missing; no much larger clone stands one base away.

The sequenced sample was blood, obtained from a patient who underwent chemoradiotherapy. The source of this sequence is a human donor with HPV-associated anogenital cancer. The chain couples TRBV7-8 to TRBJ2-7, with an unclear D gene assignment. The CDR3 in this case is CASSLGSLRRSYEQYF. The sequenced DNA: TGTGCCAGCAGCTTAGGCAGTTTGAGGCGGTCCTACGAGCAGTACTTC.